The source of this TCR beta chain is a study of cytomegalovirus exposure and HLA in healthy donors. Study-level results: About 150 TCR beta chains were listed as cytomegalovirus-associated. Earlier analysis looked at TCR beta V segments, and most were productive about 90% or about 30% of the time. A later analysis showed HLA-associated TCR beta chains outstripping equally common others in clonal expansion.

A remark on this clone: Its antigen is not identified.

V gave up 8 bases and J gave up 6 bases; unmatched junction bases: 15. The CDR3 length is 15 residues. The germline V gene encodes CDR1 SQVTM and CDR2 ANQGSEA. Vbeta (60) and Jbeta (13) primers were used in the PCR. The repertoire was sequenced with immunoSEQ multiplex PCR; TCRdb's copy has only in-frame clones and lacks some. The sample contains approximately 180,000 clones, under 85% of which appear only once. V gene TRBV29-1 combines with J gene TRBJ2-1; 8 bases fit TRBD2. Sequencing was performed on PBMCs. The source is a man younger than 30 in good health and CMV-seronegative. The CDR3 is CSFRSGGVGVNEQFF. The CDR3 nucleotides read TGCAGCTTTCGATCCGGGGGGGTGGGGGTCAATGAGCAGTTCTTC.